This TCR beta chain was captured by sequencing in a study of blood T cells in healthy people across ages. Each sample provided at least 5.5 micrograms of extracted total RNA. CDR1 SGHTA and CDR2 FQGNSA come from the germline V gene. V was pared by 4 bases and J by 4 bases, with 9 bases between. The CDR3 covers 13 residues. Together with a sample-barcoded 5' primer, a J-beta primer mix was included in a second PCR lasting about 6 to 12 cycles. A minimum of 2.5 million CDR3-containing paired-end reads was obtained for each sample. From the 5' RACE reads, TCRdb called clonotypes with MiXCR, one entry per CDR3 protein. This table holds about 1.8 million distinct CDR3 sequences, about 49% found once. There are a few counts of this clonotype. The antigen is undetermined. The study, taken as a whole, reports: Roughly linear age-related decline in beta diversity appeared, significant by age about 40.

Sequencing was done on a sample of blood. This chain links TRBV7-2 with TRBJ2-3, with D possibly matching TRBD2 (5 bases). The origin of this receptor is a woman aged 40 to 55 in good health. CDR3 region: CASSSQLADTQYF. The CDR3 region has the DNA TGTGCCAGCAGCTCCCAACTAGCAGATACGCAGTATTTT.